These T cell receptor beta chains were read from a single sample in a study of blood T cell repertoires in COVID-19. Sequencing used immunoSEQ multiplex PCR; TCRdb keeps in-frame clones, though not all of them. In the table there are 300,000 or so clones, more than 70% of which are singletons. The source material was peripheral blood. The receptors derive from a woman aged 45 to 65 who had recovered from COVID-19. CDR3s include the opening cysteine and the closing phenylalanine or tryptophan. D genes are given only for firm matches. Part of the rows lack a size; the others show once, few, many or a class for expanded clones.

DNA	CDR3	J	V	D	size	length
TGCAGTGCTTACCGGGTCCCTACGCAGTATTTT	CSAYRVPTQYF	TRBJ2-3	TRBV20-1	.	.	11
TGTGCCACCTCAGGGGGCTACAATGAGCAGTTCTTC	CATSGGYNEQFF	TRBJ2-1	TRBV10-3	TRBD1	.	12
TGTGCCAGCAGCTTGGCCATGGGAACGGCAGGGGTCTACGAGCAGTACTTC	CASSLAMGTAGVYEQYF	TRBJ2-7	TRBV5-4	.	.	17
TGTGCCAGCAGGGGCACGACAGATACGCAGTATTTT	CASRGTTDTQYF	TRBJ2-3	TRBV11-3	.	.	12
TGTGCCAGCAGCCAAGAAGTTGGACAGGGAATTGGGAATGAGCAGTTCTTC	CASSQEVGQGIGNEQFF	TRBJ2-1	TRBV3-1/TRBV3-2	TRBD1	.	17
TGTGCCAGCAGTGATCCGGGACAGTATGGCTACACCTTC	CASSDPGQYGYTF	TRBJ1-2	TRBV28	TRBD1	.	13
TGTGCCAGCAGTCCGACAGGGTTAGGCGGGGAGCTGTTTTTT	CASSPTGLGGELFF	TRBJ2-2	TRBV27	TRBD1	.	14
TGTGCTAGTGGTTTGGACATCCCGGGAAACACCATATATTTT	CASGLDIPGNTIYF	TRBJ1-3	TRBV12-5	.	.	14
TGTGCCAGCAGTCGGTCACCTCAGCCCCAGCATTTT	CASSRSPQPQHF	TRBJ1-5	TRBV28	.	.	12
TGCGCTAGCAGCCAAGAATTACGGACAGTTTACAATGAGCAGTTCTTC	CASSQELRTVYNEQFF	TRBJ2-1	TRBV4-3	.	.	16
TGTGCCATCAGTGGGGCGGGAGGGTCCTACAATGAGCAGTTCTTC	CAISGAGGSYNEQFF	TRBJ2-1	TRBV10-3	TRBD2	.	15
TGTGCCAGCAGCTTCGGGTGGCTCACTGAAGCTTTCTTT	CASSFGWLTEAFF	TRBJ1-1	TRBV7-3	.	.	13
TGTGCCAGCAGTGACAGGGCTTACGGCTACACCTTC	CASSDRAYGYTF	TRBJ1-2	TRBV6-1	.	.	12
TGTGCCAGCAGCCAACCGGGGGGGCGCAATGAGCAGTTCTTC	CASSQPGGRNEQFF	TRBJ2-1	TRBV3-1/TRBV3-2	TRBD2	.	14
TGCGCCAGCAGCTTTGCTAGCCAAGAGACCCAGTACTTC	CASSFASQETQYF	TRBJ2-5	TRBV5-1	.	.	13
TGCGCCAGCAGTGATCGGGGGTTGCCGAACACTGAAGCTTTCTTT	CASSDRGLPNTEAFF	TRBJ1-1	TRBV10-1	.	once	15
TGTGCCAGCAGCTTGATGGGGGCGCAAGAGACCCAGTACTTC	CASSLMGAQETQYF	TRBJ2-5	TRBV5-6	.	.	14
TGTGCCAGCAGACAGGACAGGGCCTCCTCGACCCAGTACTTC	CASRQDRASSTQYF	TRBJ2-5	TRBV7-2	TRBD1	.	14
TGCGCCAGCAGCTTGGAATGGACAGCCGATGAAGCTTTCTTT	CASSLEWTADEAFF	TRBJ1-1	TRBV5-1	.	few	14
TGTGCCAGAGGGACAGACGGAAACACCATATATTTT	CARGTDGNTIYF	TRBJ1-3	TRBV7-2	TRBD1	.	12
TGTGCCAGTAGTATCTCGGGGTATGGCTACACCTTC	CASSISGYGYTF	TRBJ1-2	TRBV19	.	.	12
TGTGCCAGCAGCCCCTCTGGGACTAGCGGGGGGAGCACAGATACGCAGTATTTT	CASSPSGTSGGSTDTQYF	TRBJ2-3	TRBV3-1/TRBV3-2	TRBD2	.	18
TGTGCCAGCAGCGTGGACCCGACCGGGTTGGATACGCAGTATTTT	CASSVDPTGLDTQYF	TRBJ2-3	TRBV5-6	.	.	15
TGTGCCAGCAGTTCCGGGACAGGGGGAAACAGCATATATTTT	CASSSGTGGNSIYF	TRBJ1-3	TRBV5-5	TRBD1	.	14
TGTGCCAGCAGCTTATCACTTTCCACAGATACGCAGTATTTT	CASSLSLSTDTQYF	TRBJ2-3	TRBV11-2	.	.	14
TGTGCCAGCAGCTTCTCAAGCGGGACCTACGAGCAGTACTTC	CASSFSSGTYEQYF	TRBJ2-7	TRBV5-5	TRBD2	.	14
TGTGCCAGCAGTATAGCGGGAACGAACACCGGGGAGCTGTTTTTT	CASSIAGTNTGELFF	TRBJ2-2	TRBV2	TRBD2	many	15
TGTGCCACCAGTGCCGCTGCGGGGCCCCAGCATTTT	CATSAAAGPQHF	TRBJ1-5	TRBV24-1	.	few	12
TGCAGTGCTGTGGCCCCCAATGGGCAGTTCTTC	CSAVAPNGQFF	TRBJ2-1	TRBV20-1	.	.	11
TGTGCCAGCAGTTTTTGGCAGACAGATACGCAGTATTTT	CASSFWQTDTQYF	TRBJ2-3	TRBV27	.	.	13
TGTGCCAGCAGCTTGGGCTCCCAACTCACAGATACGCAGTATTTT	CASSLGSQLTDTQYF	TRBJ2-3	TRBV7-6	.	.	15
TGTGCCAGCAGCTACCGTTCTGGCCTGGAGACCCAGTACTTC	CASSYRSGLETQYF	TRBJ2-5	TRBV7-8	.	.	14
TGTGCCAGTGAAAGAAAGACAGGGGTGAGGGAGACCCAGTACTTC	CASERKTGVRETQYF	TRBJ2-5	TRBV6-5	TRBD1	.	15
TGTGCCAGCAGTCGGACAGCCTTCACAGATACGCAGTATTTT	CASSRTAFTDTQYF	TRBJ2-3	TRBV6-2/TRBV6-3	.	.	14
TGTGCCAGCAGTTTATCGGCCGCGGCAAAACTGTTTTTT	CASSLSAAAKLFF	TRBJ1-4	TRBV27	.	.	13
TGTGCCACCAGTGTTAAGGACGGGAACACAGATACGCAGTATTTT	CATSVKDGNTDTQYF	TRBJ2-3	TRBV24-1	.	few	15
TGTGCCAGCAGCTCTGGGACAGGAGCTAACTATGGCTACACCTTC	CASSSGTGANYGYTF	TRBJ1-2	TRBV5-6	TRBD1	.	15
TGCGCCAGCAGCTTGGATGTTAGCGAGACCCAGTACTTC	CASSLDVSETQYF	TRBJ2-5	TRBV5-1	.	once	13
TGTGCCAGCAGTCACCATCCTGGACAGATCATGAACACTGAAGCTTTCTTT	CASSHHPGQIMNTEAFF	TRBJ1-1	TRBV6-6	.	.	17
TGTGCCAGCAGCCGACCAGGGGGCCGGCCTGAAGCTTTCTTT	CASSRPGGRPEAFF	TRBJ1-1	TRBV14	TRBD1	once	14